These T cell receptor beta chains were read from a single sample in a study of cytomegalovirus exposure and HLA in healthy donors. Clones were read by immunoSEQ multiplex PCR, and TCRdb kept only the in-frame ones, dropping some. The sample lists approximately 120,000 clones, about 70% occurring once. The sequenced sample consisted of PBMCs. The receptors originated from a woman aged 55-75 years in good health and CMV-seropositive. CDR3s include the opening cysteine and the closing phenylalanine or tryptophan. A D gene is named only where the DNA matches it firmly. The size field is filled for only some rows; it gives once, few, many or a size class.

j_call: TRBJ1-2; clone_size: .; v_call: TRBV4-1; d_call: .; cdr3_nt: TGCGCCAGCAGCCAAGGACAGTTAGCTAACTATGGCTACACCTTC; cdr3_aa: CASSQGQLANYGYTF
j_call: TRBJ2-5; clone_size: .; v_call: TRBV4-3; d_call: .; cdr3_nt: TGCGCCAGCAGCCAAGGGGCCTACCAAGAGACCCAGTACTTC; cdr3_aa: CASSQGAYQETQYF
j_call: TRBJ1-2; clone_size: few; v_call: TRBV6-5; d_call: .; cdr3_nt: TGTGCCAGCAGTTACTCGATGGGGGGGCGTTATGGCTACACCTTC; cdr3_aa: CASSYSMGGRYGYTF
j_call: TRBJ1-1; clone_size: .; v_call: TRBV5-1; d_call: TRBD1; cdr3_nt: TGCGCCAGCAGCCCCGGACAGGGGAACACTGAAGCTTTCTTT; cdr3_aa: CASSPGQGNTEAFF
j_call: TRBJ1-2; clone_size: .; v_call: TRBV19; d_call: TRBD1; cdr3_nt: TGTGCCAGTAGTATAGATTGGACTACTTTACAGGGGCGCCTTAACTATGGCTACACCTTC; cdr3_aa: CASSIDWTTLQGRLNYGYTF
j_call: TRBJ2-1; clone_size: .; v_call: TRBV5-1; d_call: .; cdr3_nt: TGCGCCAGCACGAGGGACTCGAGCTCCTACAATGAGCAGTTCTTC; cdr3_aa: CASTRDSSSYNEQFF
j_call: TRBJ2-5; clone_size: .; v_call: TRBV7-3; d_call: .; cdr3_nt: TGTGCCAGCGCCGGGGGCCAGGGGGATGTGGAGACCCAGTACTTC; cdr3_aa: CASAGGQGDVETQYF
j_call: TRBJ2-7; clone_size: .; v_call: TRBV29-1; d_call: .; cdr3_nt: TGCAGCGCCTCAATCAACAATTCCTACGAGCAGTACTTC; cdr3_aa: CSASINNSYEQYF
j_call: TRBJ2-7; clone_size: few; v_call: TRBV6-1; d_call: TRBD1; cdr3_nt: TGTGCCAGCAGTGGGAGGACAGGGGCTACCATATTATTC; cdr3_aa: CASSGRTGATILF
j_call: TRBJ1-1; clone_size: .; v_call: TRBV18; d_call: TRBD1; cdr3_nt: TGTGCCAGCTCACCAGGACAGGGGCCGGGGGCTTTCTTT; cdr3_aa: CASSPGQGPGAFF
j_call: TRBJ1-2; clone_size: .; v_call: TRBV29-1; d_call: .; cdr3_nt: TGCAGCGTTGAGGCCACCAACCAGTATGGCTACACCTTC; cdr3_aa: CSVEATNQYGYTF
j_call: TRBJ1-5; clone_size: .; v_call: TRBV19; d_call: .; cdr3_nt: TGTGCCAGTAGTATTAACAGGGCCAATGGGTTATCTCTTTATCAGCCCCAGCATTTT; cdr3_aa: CASSINRANGLSLYQPQHF
j_call: TRBJ2-4; clone_size: .; v_call: TRBV2; d_call: TRBD1; cdr3_nt: TGTGCCAGCCAAGGGACAGCGTTAGCCAAAAACATTCAGTACTTC; cdr3_aa: CASQGTALAKNIQYF